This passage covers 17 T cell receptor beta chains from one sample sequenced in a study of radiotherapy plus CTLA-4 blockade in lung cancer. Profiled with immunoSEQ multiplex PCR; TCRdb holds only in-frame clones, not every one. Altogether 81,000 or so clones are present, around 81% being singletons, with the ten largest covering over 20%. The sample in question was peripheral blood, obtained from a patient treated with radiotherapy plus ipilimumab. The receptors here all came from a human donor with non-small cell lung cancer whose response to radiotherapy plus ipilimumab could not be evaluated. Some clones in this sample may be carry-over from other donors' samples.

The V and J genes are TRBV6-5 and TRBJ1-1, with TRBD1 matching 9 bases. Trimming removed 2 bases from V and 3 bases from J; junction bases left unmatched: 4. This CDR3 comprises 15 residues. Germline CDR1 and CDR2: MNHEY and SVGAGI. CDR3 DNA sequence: TGTGCCAGCAGTTACGCCCGGGACAGGGACACTGAAGCTTTCTTT. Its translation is CASSYARDRDTEAFF.

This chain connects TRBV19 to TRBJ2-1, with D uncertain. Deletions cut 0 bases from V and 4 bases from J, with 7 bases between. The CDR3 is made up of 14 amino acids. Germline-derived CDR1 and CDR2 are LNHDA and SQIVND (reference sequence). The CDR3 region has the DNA TGTGCCAGTAGTATAGAAGCCCTATACAATGAGCAGTTCTTC. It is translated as CASSIEALYNEQFF.

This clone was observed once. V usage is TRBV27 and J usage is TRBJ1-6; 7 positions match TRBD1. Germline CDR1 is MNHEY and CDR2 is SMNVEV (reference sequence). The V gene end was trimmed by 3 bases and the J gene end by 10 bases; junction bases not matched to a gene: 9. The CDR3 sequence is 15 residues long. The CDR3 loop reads CASSFRTGGESPLHF. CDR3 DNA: TGTGCCAGCAGTTTTCGGACAGGAGGGGAATCACCCCTCCACTTT.

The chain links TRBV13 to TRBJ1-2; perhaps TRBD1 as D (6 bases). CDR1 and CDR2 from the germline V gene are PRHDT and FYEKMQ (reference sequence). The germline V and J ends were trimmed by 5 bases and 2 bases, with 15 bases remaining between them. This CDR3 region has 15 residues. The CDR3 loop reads CASSTFWGPNYGYTF. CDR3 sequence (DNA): TGTGCCAGCAGCACCTTTTGGGGGCCAAACTATGGCTACACCTTC.

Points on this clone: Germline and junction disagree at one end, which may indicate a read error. CDR3 nucleotides: TGTGCTAGCAGCCCGCTAGCGGGGTCCTACAATGAGCAGTTCTTC. It yields the protein CASSPLAGSYNEQFF. The chain combines TRBV7-7 with TRBJ2-1, with TRBD2 identical over 9 bases. Germline assignment: CDR1 SSHAT and CDR2 FNYEAQ (reference sequence). The CDR3 length is 15 residues.

In DNA form, the CDR3 reads TGTGCCAGCAGTTACCGACAGGACTTAAGAAACACCATATATTTT. This sequence encodes CASSYRQDLRNTIYF. The V call is TRBV6-5, the J call TRBJ1-3; possibly TRBD1 for D (6 bases). The germline V and J ends were trimmed by 2 bases and 5 bases, with 13 bases remaining between them. Looked up from germline, CDR1 is MNHEY and CDR2 is SVGAGI. The CDR3 totals 15 residues.

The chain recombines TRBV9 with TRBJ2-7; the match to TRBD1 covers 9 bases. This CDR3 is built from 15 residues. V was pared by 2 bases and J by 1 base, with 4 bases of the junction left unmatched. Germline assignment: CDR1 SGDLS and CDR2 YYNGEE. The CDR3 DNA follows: TGTGCCAGCAGCGTTGGACAGGGGCCTTCCTACGAGCAGTACTTC. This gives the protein CASSVGQGPSYEQYF.

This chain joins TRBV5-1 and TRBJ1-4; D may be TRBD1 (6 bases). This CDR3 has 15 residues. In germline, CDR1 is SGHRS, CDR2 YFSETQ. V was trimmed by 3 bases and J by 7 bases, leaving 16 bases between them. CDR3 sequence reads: CASSSPEGGGEKLFF. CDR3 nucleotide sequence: TGCGCCAGCAGCTCCCCCGAGGGGGGGGGTGAAAAACTGTTTTTT. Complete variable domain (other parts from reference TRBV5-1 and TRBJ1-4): KAGVTQTPRYLIKTRGQQVTLSCSPISGHRSVSWYQQTPGQGLQFLFEYFSETQRNKGNFPGRFSGRQFSNSRSEMNVSTLELGDSALYLCASSSPEGGGEKLFFGSGTQLSVL.

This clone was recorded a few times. Written as DNA, the CDR3 is TGTGCCAGCAGCACTACGTACACTGAAGCTTTCTTT. Amino acid sequence: CASSTTYTEAFF. The chain has TRBV5-4 and TRBJ1-1; no firm D call. Germline CDR1 and CDR2: SGHNT and YYREEE (reference sequence). V lost 4 bases and J lost 3, with 7 bases in between. This CDR3 spans 12 amino acids.

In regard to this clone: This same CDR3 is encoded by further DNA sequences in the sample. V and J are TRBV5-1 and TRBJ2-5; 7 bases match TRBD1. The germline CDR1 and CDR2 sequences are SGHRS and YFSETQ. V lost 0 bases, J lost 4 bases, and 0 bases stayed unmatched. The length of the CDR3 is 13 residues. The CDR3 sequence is CASSLGQGETQYF. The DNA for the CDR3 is TGCGCCAGCAGCTTGGGACAGGGAGAGACCCAGTACTTC.

The DNA for the CDR3 is TGTGCCAGCAGCGCCACAGGGCCGCAAGAGACCCAGTACTTC. Protein product: CASSATGPQETQYF. The chain joins TRBV25-1 to TRBJ2-5; D perhaps matches TRBD1 (6 bases). V lost 6 bases and J 2 bases, leaving 13 bases between the germline ends. The CDR3 is 14 residues long. The germline V gene encodes CDR1 MGHDK and CDR2 SYGVNS.

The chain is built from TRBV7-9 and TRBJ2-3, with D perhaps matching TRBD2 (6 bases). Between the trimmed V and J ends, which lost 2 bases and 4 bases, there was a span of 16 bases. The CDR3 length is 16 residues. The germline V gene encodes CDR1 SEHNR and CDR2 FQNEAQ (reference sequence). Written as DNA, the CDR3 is TGTGCCAGCAGCTTACGGAGGGGTCCTAACCCAGATACGCAGTATTTT. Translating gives CASSLRRGPNPDTQYF.

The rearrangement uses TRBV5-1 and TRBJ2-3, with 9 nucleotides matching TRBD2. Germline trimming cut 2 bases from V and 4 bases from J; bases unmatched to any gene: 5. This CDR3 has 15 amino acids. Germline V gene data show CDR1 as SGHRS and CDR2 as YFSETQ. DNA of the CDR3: TGCGCCAGCAGCTTCGCCAGCGGGGGGCCAGATACGCAGTATTTT. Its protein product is CASSFASGGPDTQYF.

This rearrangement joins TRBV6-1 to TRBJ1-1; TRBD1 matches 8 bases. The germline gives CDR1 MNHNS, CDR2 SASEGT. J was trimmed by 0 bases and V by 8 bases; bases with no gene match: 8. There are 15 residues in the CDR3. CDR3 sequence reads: CASADRGGLNTEAFF. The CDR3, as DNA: TGTGCCAGCGCCGACAGGGGCGGATTGAACACTGAAGCTTTCTTT.

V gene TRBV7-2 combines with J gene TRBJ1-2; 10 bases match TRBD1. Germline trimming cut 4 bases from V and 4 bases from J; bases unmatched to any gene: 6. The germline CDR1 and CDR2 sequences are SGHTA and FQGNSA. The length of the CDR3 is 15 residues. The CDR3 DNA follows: TGTGCCAGCAGCTCCTGGGACAGGGGCTTCTATGGCTACACCTTC. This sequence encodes CASSSWDRGFYGYTF.

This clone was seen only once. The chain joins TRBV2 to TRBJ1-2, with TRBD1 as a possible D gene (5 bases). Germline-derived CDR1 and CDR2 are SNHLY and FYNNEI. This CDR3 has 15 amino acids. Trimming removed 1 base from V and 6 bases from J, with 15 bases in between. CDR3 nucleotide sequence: TGTGCCAGCAGTGAAGATAGGGGCAGGGAACATGGCTACACCTTC. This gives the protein CASSEDRGREHGYTF.

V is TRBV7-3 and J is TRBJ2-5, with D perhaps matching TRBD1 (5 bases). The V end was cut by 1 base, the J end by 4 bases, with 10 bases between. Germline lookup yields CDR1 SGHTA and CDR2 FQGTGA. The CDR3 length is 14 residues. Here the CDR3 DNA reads TGTGCCAGCAGCTTAAGTTCTAGGGGAGAGACCCAGTACTTC. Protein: CASSLSSRGETQYF. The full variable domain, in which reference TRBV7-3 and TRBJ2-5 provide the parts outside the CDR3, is GAGVSQTPSNKVTEKGKYVELRCDPISGHTALYWYRQSLGQGPEFLIYFQGTGAADDSGLPNDRFFAVRPEGSVSTLKIQRTERGDSAVYLCASSLSSRGETQYFGPGTRLLVL.